Shown below are 31 T cell receptor beta chains from a single sample sequenced in a study of beta chain features in type 1 diabetes. Expressed TCRB transcripts were sequenced after all isolated RNA was converted to cDNA. The method was immunoSEQ multiplex PCR; TCRdb's version includes in-frame clones alone and lacks a portion of them. The data contain around 280,000 clones, 8% of them singletons. Sequencing was performed on central memory CD4+ T cells from blood. The receptors were gathered from a woman between 18 and 30 years old in good health.

CDR3: CASSPSGQANTEAFF. For the CDR3, the DNA is TGTGCCAGCAGCCCTTCTGGACAGGCGAACACTGAAGCTTTCTTT. This chain links TRBV7-2 with TRBJ1-1; 7 bases line up with TRBD1. V lost 5 bases to trimming and J lost 1 base; unmatched junction nucleotides: 7. In germline, CDR1 is SGHTA, CDR2 FQGNSA. There are 15 residues in the CDR3.

This clone was picked up a small number of times. DNA for the CDR3: TGTGCCAGCAGCTCGATAGGGGGTCTGCTTGACAAGGGCGAGCAGTACGTC. Protein sequence: CASSSIGGLLDKGEQYV. The J gene is TRBJ2-7, the V gene TRBV5-6; a weak D match, TRBD1 (6 bases). V gave up 3 bases and J gave up 6 bases, with 25 bases separating them. This CDR3 comprises 17 residues. Looked up from germline, CDR1 is SGHDT and CDR2 is YYEEEE.

This clone turned up a few times. V is TRBV5-6 and J is TRBJ2-2; 9 bases are a match to TRBD1. J was trimmed by 3 bases and V by 3 bases; bases with no gene match: 3. The CDR3 length is 15 residues. In germline, CDR1 is SGHDT, CDR2 YYEEEE. In DNA, the CDR3 is TGTGCCAGCAGCTACCGGGACAGGGACACCGGGGAGCTGTTTTTT. It is translated as CASSYRDRDTGELFF.

The CDR3 DNA is TGTGCCAGCAGCTTGGGAGGAATGAGTACGGCGCCCAACGTCCTGACTTTC. Its protein is CASSLGGMSTAPNVLTF. This chain connects TRBV5-6 to TRBJ2-6, with unresolved D. V lost 0 bases and J lost 8, with 18 bases in between. The germline V gene encodes CDR1 SGHDT and CDR2 YYEEEE. CDR3 size: 17 residues.

This clone has more than one count but fewer than ten. This chain links TRBV5-1 with TRBJ2-7; no definite D call. The germline V gene encodes CDR1 SGHRS and CDR2 YFSETQ. V lost 2 bases and J lost 3, with 9 bases in between. This CDR3 comprises 13 residues. In DNA, the CDR3 is TGCGCCAGCAGCTTTGACCCCTACTACGAGCAGTACTTC. It translates to CASSFDPYYEQYF.

This clone was seen only a few times. CDR3 residues: CASSRHSTGDYGYTF. CDR3 coding DNA: TGTGCCAGCAGCCGCCATTCAACAGGGGACTATGGCTACACCTTC. V usage is TRBV7-2 and J usage is TRBJ1-2; 7 nucleotides match TRBD1. Germline V gene data show CDR1 as SGHTA and CDR2 as FQGNSA. This CDR3 has 15 amino acids. V trimming: 5 bases; J trimming: 3 bases; junction bases outside the gene matches: 9.

This clone was counted a few times. J is TRBJ1-2 and V is TRBV29-1; no definite D call. The V gene lost 2 bases and the J gene lost 2 bases, with 6 bases spanning the gap. Germline CDR1 and CDR2: SQVTM and ANQGSEA. The CDR3 consists of 12 residues. The DNA for the CDR3 is TGCAGCGTTGAATCCAGGAACTATGGCTACACCTTC. This translates into CSVESRNYGYTF.

The chain combines TRBV7-8 with TRBJ2-2; tentative D call: TRBD2 (5 bases). The germline V and J ends were trimmed by 1 base and 1 base, with 7 bases remaining between them. Germline loops: CDR1 SGHVS, CDR2 FQNEAQ. The CDR3 sequence is 15 residues long. The CDR3 region has the DNA TGTGCCAGCAGCTTAGTAGGAGGGAACACCGGGGAGCTGTTTTTT. Encoded protein: CASSLVGGNTGELFF.

This clone was observed a few times. V gene TRBV11-2 combines with J gene TRBJ2-1; 13 bases map to TRBD2. In germline, CDR1 is SGHAT, CDR2 FQNNGV. V dropped 5 bases and J dropped 8; count of bases not matched to a gene: 15. The CDR3 covers 18 residues. CDR3 region: CASSPGLAGAQLGDEQFF. The CDR3, as DNA: TGTGCCAGCAGCCCCGGACTAGCGGGGGCCCAACTTGGCGATGAGCAGTTCTTC.

This clone has only one observation. The chain is built from TRBV7-2 and TRBJ1-4; 10 bases fit TRBD1. The germline V gene has CDR1 SGHTA and CDR2 FQGNSA. Losses at the gene ends were 4 bases for V and 8 bases for J; bases not matched to a gene: 7. CDR3 length: 15 amino acids. DNA for the CDR3: TGTGCCAGCAGCTCCGGGGACAGGGGTTCGGAAAAACTGTTTTTT. Translated, it gives CASSSGDRGSEKLFF.

This clone has a handful of counts. The rearrangement joins TRBV7-2 to TRBJ2-3, with D perhaps given as TRBD1 or TRBD2 (5 bases each). This CDR3 has 16 amino acids. Germline values: CDR1 SGHTA, CDR2 FQGNSA. V was shortened by 4 bases and J by 1 base, with 15 bases between the two germline ends. The CDR3 loop is CASSSSSGTRTDTQYF. The CDR3 region has the DNA TGTGCCAGCAGCTCCTCCTCCGGGACCCGCACAGATACGCAGTATTTT. The variable domain in full, with the rest retrieved from reference TRBV7-2 and TRBJ2-3, is GAGVSQSPSNKVTEKGKDVELRCDPISGHTALYWYRQSLGQGLEFLIYFQGNSAPDKSGLPSDRFSAERTGGSVSTLTIQRTQQEDSAVYLCASSSSSGTRTDTQYFGPGTRLTVL.

The table lists this clone with a few counts. This rearrangement joins TRBV5-4 to TRBJ2-3; D unclear. The CDR3 contains 15 residues. Per germline, CDR1 SGHNT and CDR2 YYREEE (reference sequence). Trimming took 2 bases from V and 0 from J, leaving 10 bases between them. The CDR3 loop reads CASSFGWTSTDTQYF. The CDR3, as DNA: TGTGCCAGCAGCTTCGGTTGGACCAGCACAGATACGCAGTATTTT.

This clone was recorded a few times. The genes are TRBV27 and TRBJ2-1; 7 bases are shared with TRBD1. The CDR3 has 15 amino acids. The V and J ends lost 2 bases and 6 bases, in that order; junction bases with no gene match: 7. In germline, CDR1 is MNHEY, CDR2 SMNVEV (reference sequence). CDR3 DNA sequence: TGTGCCAGCAGTTTAGGACGAGGGGGCTTCAATGAGCAGTTCTTC. It translates to CASSLGRGGFNEQFF.

DNA of the CDR3: TGCAGCGTTGTACTAGGAGGCACAGATACGCAGTATTTT. Protein: CSVVLGGTDTQYF. This chain links TRBV29-1 with TRBJ2-3, with a tentative D call TRBD2 (5 bases). The CDR3 contains 13 residues. Per the germline V gene, CDR1 is SQVTM and CDR2 is ANQGSEA. V dropped 4 bases and J dropped 1 base, with 9 bases sitting between them.

The V and J genes are TRBV5-1 and TRBJ2-5; 9 bases fit TRBD2. Germline CDR1 and CDR2: SGHRS and YFSETQ. The CDR3 runs to 15 residues. The V gene end was trimmed by 5 bases and the J gene end by 0 bases; junction bases not matched to a gene: 5. Here the CDR3 reads CASSRLAGHQETQYF. The DNA of the CDR3 is TGCGCCAGCAGTCGGCTAGCGGGGCACCAAGAGACCCAGTACTTC.

The V and J genes are TRBV28 and TRBJ2-2, with TRBD1 matching 11 bases. V lost 3 bases and J lost 7; bases outside the gene matches: 10. From germline, CDR1 is MDHEN and CDR2 SYDVKM. There are 17 residues in the CDR3. The CDR3 region has the DNA TGTGCCAGCAGTTTCTTCGGGACAGGGGGTAGAGGCGGGGAGCTGTTTTTT. Its protein product is CASSFFGTGGRGGELFF.

This clone was detected ten times or more. The chain combines TRBV7-3 with TRBJ2-3, with 7 bases aligning to TRBD2. Per the germline V gene, CDR1 is SGHTA and CDR2 is FQGTGA. Germline trimming cut 5 bases from V and 3 bases from J; bases unmatched to any gene: 8. The CDR3 length is 15 residues. CDR3 nucleotides: TGTGCCAGCAGCGCCAACTCAGCGGGGACAGATACGCAGTATTTT. This sequence encodes CASSANSAGTDTQYF.

The chain is built from TRBV27 and TRBJ2-2, with D maybe TRBD1 (6 bases). Per the germline V gene, CDR1 is MNHEY and CDR2 is SMNVEV (reference sequence). The CDR3 contains 15 residues. Trimming took off 6 bases at V and 4 bases at J, with 15 bases between the two ends. The DNA for the CDR3 is TGTGCCAGCAGATACAGGGTAGAAACCACCGGGGAGCTGTTTTTT. Protein product: CASRYRVETTGELFF.

This clone showed up just a few times. This likely reflects a read error, since a far larger clone is one base away. The J gene is TRBJ1-1, the V gene TRBV30; tentative D call: TRBD1 (5 bases). Germline-derived CDR1 and CDR2 are GTSNPN and SVGIG (reference sequence). The CDR3 has 14 residues. The V end was cut by 5 bases, the J end by 8 bases, with 21 bases between. CDR3 in amino acids: CAWCGGGKGDEAFF. The CDR3 coding sequence is TGTGCCTGGTGTGGGGGAGGGAAAGGGGACGAAGCTTTCTTT.

A few counts support this clone. The chain carries TRBV5-4 and TRBJ1-1, with D tentatively TRBD1 (5 bases). There are 16 residues in the CDR3. Germline-derived CDR1 and CDR2 are SGHNT and YYREEE (reference sequence). Between the trimmed V and J ends, which lost 4 bases and 0 bases, there was a span of 16 bases. CDR3 coding DNA: TGTGCCAGCAGCGGAAGACCCTCGGGGGTGAACACTGAAGCTTTCTTT. This sequence encodes CASSGRPSGVNTEAFF.

This clone was picked up a small number of times. The chain couples TRBV29-1 to TRBJ2-3; tentatively, D is TRBD2 (5 bases). The CDR3 covers 13 residues. Trimming cost V 5 bases and J 2 bases, with 11 bases left between them. Germline CDR1 SQVTM, CDR2 ANQGSEA. CDR3 protein: CSVNEGPTDTQYF. The CDR3, as DNA: TGCAGCGTTAACGAGGGCCCCACAGATACGCAGTATTTT.

This clone showed up just a few times. The V call is TRBV18, the J call TRBJ1-1; 7 bases are shared with TRBD1. From germline, CDR1 is KGHSH and CDR2 LQKENI. Trimming removed 4 bases from V and 0 bases from J; junction bases left unmatched: 8. The CDR3 is made up of 16 amino acids. The CDR3 region is CASSQGTASMNTEAFF. Here the CDR3 DNA reads TGTGCCAGCTCACAGGGGACAGCTTCCATGAACACTGAAGCTTTCTTT.

The sample holds a few counts of this clone. Other DNA variants within this sample encode the same CDR3. This chain uses TRBV7-9 with TRBJ2-3; D call uncertain. Per the germline V gene, CDR1 is SEHNR and CDR2 is FQNEAQ (reference sequence). The CDR3 runs to 13 residues. The V and J ends lost 1 base and 4 bases respectively, with 6 bases between them. In DNA form, the CDR3 reads TGTGCCAGCAGCTTAGGGGCCGCAGATACGCAGTATTTT. This encodes CASSLGAADTQYF.

This clone was seen only a few times. V gene TRBV7-3 combines with J gene TRBJ2-3, with 10 bases that match TRBD2. The junction had 4 bases not matched to a gene; V was cut back by 4 bases and J by 6 bases. This CDR3 has 14 amino acids. From germline, CDR1 is SGHTA and CDR2 FQGTGA. The DNA for the CDR3 is TGTGCCAGCAGCTCAGCGGGGGGGCCTGATACGCAGTATTTT. Translating it yields CASSSAGGPDTQYF.

This clone was picked up a small number of times. Other DNA sequences in the sample encode the same CDR3. The chain joins TRBV6-5 to TRBJ1-6; D unclear. CDR3 size: 13 residues. V lost 9 bases and J 10 bases, leaving 16 bases between the germline ends. Germline CDR1 and CDR2: MNHEY and SVGAGI. CDR3 loop: CASSSLGNSPLHF. For the CDR3, the DNA is TGTGCCAGTTCAAGTTTGGGAAACTCACCCCTCCACTTT.

There are many counts of this clone. The same CDR3 is also encoded by other DNA sequences in this sample. V usage is TRBV2 and J usage is TRBJ2-5; D remains ambiguous. V lost 2 bases and J 0 bases, leaving 1 base between the germline ends. Germline assignment: CDR1 SNHLY and CDR2 FYNNEI. The CDR3 is 12 residues long. The CDR3: CASSEYQETQYF. Written as DNA, the CDR3 is TGTGCCAGCAGTGAATACCAAGAGACCCAGTACTTC. The full variable domain, in which reference TRBV2 and TRBJ2-5 provide the parts outside the CDR3, is EPEVTQTPSHQVTQMGQEVILRCVPISNHLYFYWYRQILGQKVEFLVSFYNNEISEKSEIFDDQFSVERPDGSNFTLKIRSTKLEDSAMYFCASSEYQETQYFGPGTRLLVL.

This rearrangement joins TRBV30 to TRBJ2-3, with 12 nucleotides matching TRBD2. The germline gives CDR1 GTSNPN, CDR2 SVGIG (reference sequence). The CDR3 has 14 residues. With 5 bases clipped from V and 4 bases from J, the junction kept 4 bases outside the gene matches. CDR3 coding DNA: TGTGCCTGGGGAAGGACTAGCGGGGCAGATACGCAGTATTTT. Translated: CAWGRTSGADTQYF.

This clone was detected ten times or more. V is TRBV4-3 and J is TRBJ1-1, with D hard to call. V shed 4 bases and J shed 5 bases, with 14 bases lying between them. The CDR3 runs 14 residues. Germline CDR1 LGHNA, CDR2 YSLEER. The CDR3 spells CASSPEPWDTEAFF. The DNA for the CDR3 is TGCGCCAGCAGCCCAGAGCCGTGGGATACTGAAGCTTTCTTT.

This clone was counted ten times or more. The CDR3 region is CASTRLAGGFREQFF. CDR3 nucleotides: TGTGCCAGTACCCGACTAGCGGGAGGGTTTCGGGAGCAGTTCTTC. The rearrangement links TRBV19 to TRBJ2-1; 14 bases line up with TRBD2. The CDR3 is made up of 15 amino acids. With V trimmed by 7 bases and J by 10 bases, 9 bases remained unmatched. Germline CDR1 LNHDA, CDR2 SQIVND (reference sequence). The full variable domain, completed using reference TRBV19 and TRBJ2-1, is DGGITQSPKYLFRKEGQNVTLSCEQNLNHDAMYWYRQDPGQGLRLIYYSQIVNDFQKGDIAEGYSVSREKKESFPLTVTSAQKNPTAFYLCASTRLAGGFREQFFGPGTRLTVL.

The V and J genes are TRBV5-4 and TRBJ1-1, with TRBD1 identical over 8 bases. V trimming: 3 bases; J trimming: 0 bases; junction bases outside the gene matches: 7. Germline loops: CDR1 SGHNT, CDR2 YYREEE (reference sequence). This CDR3 region has 16 residues. The CDR3 DNA reads TGTGCCAGCAGCTCCGGACAGGGCCAAATGAACACTGAAGCTTTCTTT. Translating it yields CASSSGQGQMNTEAFF.

This clone came up many times. The chain couples TRBV7-9 to TRBJ2-5; 7 bases map to TRBD1. Germline V lookup: CDR1 SEHNR, CDR2 FQNEAQ (reference sequence). V dropped 1 base and J dropped 6; count of bases not matched to a gene: 8. This CDR3 is 15 amino acids long. The DNA for the CDR3 is TGTGCCAGCAGCTTAGGGCAAGGGGGCTGGAAGACCCAGTACTTC. This gives the protein CASSLGQGGWKTQYF.